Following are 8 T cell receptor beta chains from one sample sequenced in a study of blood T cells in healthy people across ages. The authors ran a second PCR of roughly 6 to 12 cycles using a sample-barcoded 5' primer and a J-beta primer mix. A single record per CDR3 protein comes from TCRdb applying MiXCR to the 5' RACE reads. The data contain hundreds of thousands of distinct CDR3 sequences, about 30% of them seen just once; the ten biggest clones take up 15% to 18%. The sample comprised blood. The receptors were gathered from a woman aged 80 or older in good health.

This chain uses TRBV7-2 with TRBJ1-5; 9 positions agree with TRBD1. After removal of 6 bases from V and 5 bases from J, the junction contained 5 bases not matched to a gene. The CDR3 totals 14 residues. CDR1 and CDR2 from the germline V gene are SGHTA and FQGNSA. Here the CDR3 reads CASSSQGAYQPQHF. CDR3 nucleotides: TGTGCCAGCAGTTCACAGGGGGCCTATCAGCCCCAGCATTTT.

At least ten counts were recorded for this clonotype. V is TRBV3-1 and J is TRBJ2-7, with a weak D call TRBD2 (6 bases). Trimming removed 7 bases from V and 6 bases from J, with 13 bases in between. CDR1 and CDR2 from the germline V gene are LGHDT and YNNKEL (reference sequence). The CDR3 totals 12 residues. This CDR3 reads CASKRGGGEQYF. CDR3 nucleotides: TGTGCCAGCAAACGGGGAGGCGGCGAGCAGTACTTC.

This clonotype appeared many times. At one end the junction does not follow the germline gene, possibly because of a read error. The CDR3 here is CASSLWGGQETQYF. The DNA for the CDR3 is TGTGCCAGCAGCTTATGGGGGGGGCAAGAGACCCAGTACTTC. The V and J genes are TRBV27 and TRBJ2-5; TRBD2 aligns across 7 bases. Germline lookup yields CDR1 MNHEY and CDR2 SMNVEV (reference sequence). The CDR3 is made up of 14 amino acids.

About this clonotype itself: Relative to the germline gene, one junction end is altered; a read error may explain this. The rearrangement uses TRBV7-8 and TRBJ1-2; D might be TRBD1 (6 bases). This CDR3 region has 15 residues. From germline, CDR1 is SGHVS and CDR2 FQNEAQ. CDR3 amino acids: CASSRSRTVEPGHTF. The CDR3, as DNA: TGTGCCAGCAGCCGCTCTCGGACAGTGGAGCCTGGCCACACCTTC.

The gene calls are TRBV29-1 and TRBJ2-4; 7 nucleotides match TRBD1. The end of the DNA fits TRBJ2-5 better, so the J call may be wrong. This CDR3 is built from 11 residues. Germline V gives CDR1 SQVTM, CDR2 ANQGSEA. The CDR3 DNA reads TGCACCACAGGGGTTGGAGAGACCCAGTACTTC. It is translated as CTTGVGETQYF.

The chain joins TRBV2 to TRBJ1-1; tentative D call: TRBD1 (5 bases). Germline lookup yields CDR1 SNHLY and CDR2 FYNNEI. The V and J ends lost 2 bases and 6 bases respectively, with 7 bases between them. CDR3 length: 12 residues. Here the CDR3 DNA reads TGTGCCAGCAGTGAACGGGGGGCTGAAGCTTTCTTT. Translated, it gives CASSERGAEAFF.

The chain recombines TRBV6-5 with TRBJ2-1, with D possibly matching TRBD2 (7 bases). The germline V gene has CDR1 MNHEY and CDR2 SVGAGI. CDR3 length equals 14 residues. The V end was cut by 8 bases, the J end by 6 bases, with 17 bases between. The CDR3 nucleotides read TGTGCCAGCGGCTCCCGGGGGGCGGGCAATGAGCAGTTCTTC. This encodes CASGSRGAGNEQFF.

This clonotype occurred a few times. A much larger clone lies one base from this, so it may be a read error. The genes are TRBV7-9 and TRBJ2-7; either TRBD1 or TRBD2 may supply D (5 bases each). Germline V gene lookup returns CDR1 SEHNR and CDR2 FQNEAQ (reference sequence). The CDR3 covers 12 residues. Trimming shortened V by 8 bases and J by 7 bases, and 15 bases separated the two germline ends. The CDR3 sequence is CASDLMGDEQYF. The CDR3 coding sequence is TGTGCCAGCGATCTTATGGGGGATGAGCAGTACTTC.